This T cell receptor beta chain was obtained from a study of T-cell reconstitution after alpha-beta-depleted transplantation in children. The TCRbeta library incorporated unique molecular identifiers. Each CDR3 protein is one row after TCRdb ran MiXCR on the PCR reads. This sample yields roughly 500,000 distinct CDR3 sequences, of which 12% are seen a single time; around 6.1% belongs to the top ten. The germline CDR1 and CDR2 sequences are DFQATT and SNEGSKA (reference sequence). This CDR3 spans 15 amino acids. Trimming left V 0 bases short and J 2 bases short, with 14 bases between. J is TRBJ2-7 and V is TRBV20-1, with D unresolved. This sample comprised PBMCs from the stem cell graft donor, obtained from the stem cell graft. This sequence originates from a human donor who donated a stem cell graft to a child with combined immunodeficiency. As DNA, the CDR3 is TGCAGTGCTAGAGATATGGGGTTCGTGCCCTACGAGCAGTACTTC. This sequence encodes CSARDMGFVPYEQYF.